This record covers a single T cell receptor (beta chain). Its antigen remains unidentified. Base quality data are lacking; no much larger clone is found one base away. This sample is drawn from a study of shared clonotypes between healthy human individuals (dated by TCRdb to 2019 to 2021). With respect to the entire study: The cohort comprised a couple of women and three men aged 18 to 49 years. For each donor, three plates each were used for CD4 naive and CD4 memory, two plates were used for CD8 naive, and one plate was used for CD8 memory. The study deeply sequenced blood TCR repertoires of five healthy adults to estimate repertoire size and the extent of clonotype sharing between individuals. Libraries were prepared and TCR repertoires were sequenced by different laboratories using diverse techniques, in order to increase sequencing depth and limit assay-specific biases. Between about 0.94 and 10 billion PBMCs per donor were obtained by leukapheresis. General findings and caveats noted by the study authors: Pairwise subsampling indicated that sequencing depth was expected to affect the degree of clonotype sharing among donors. Compared with non-shared clonotypes, clonotypes shared by all four sorted-subset donors had higher generation probabilities. Because the study included a small number of donors, the genetic and exposure-history diversity represented was limited. Sampling was limited to blood, and TCR repertoires in tissue likely differ from TCR repertoires in blood. Naive subsets generally had larger estimated clonotype richness than memory subsets. When a handful of donors were compared, the shared fraction of clonotypes was around 4.6% for naive CD4, around 3.5% for naive CD8, 2.3% for memory CD4, and around 0.37% for memory CD8. Even with the large sequencing depth, rarefaction of the sorted-subset datasets indicated that sequencing was incomplete.

The donors were healthy, HIV-negative adults with no recently reported acute infections or vaccinations. Every donor was a Caucasian adult living in Nashville, Tennessee, USA. Magnetic negative selection was used to enrich CD4+ T cells, after which naive cells were positively selected on CD45RA and the negative fraction became the memory subset. After blood collection by leukapheresis, PBMCs were isolated using Ficoll-Histopaque density gradient centrifugation and then cryopreserved in the vapor phase of liquid nitrogen. Purity and quantity of every magnetically sorted T cell population were checked by analytical flow cytometry. From each sorted fraction, genomic DNA was isolated and quantified by UV absorbance on a Nanodrop 2000c. The CDR1 and CDR2 encoded by the germline V gene are SGHVS and FQNEAQ. Spanning cysteine to phenylalanine, the CDR3 consists of 15 amino acids. The sequence is cut down to CDR3 DNA, 45 bases in frame from base 1. V is cut by 2 bases and J by 2 bases, and the space between the germline ends is 13 bases.

TCR CDR3 regions were amplified from genomic DNA by multiplex PCR using the deep immunoSEQ assay. Extracted genomic DNA from each cell subset was spread evenly across all wells of several immunoSEQ 96-well plates, with each plate serving as a replicate. For sorted subsets, around 200 ng genomic DNA, equal to 30,000 or so T cell genomes, was loaded into each replicate PCR. Purified libraries were quantified with a Qubit 3.0 fluorometer, sized on a Bioanalyzer 2100, and re-quantified with the KAPA Library Quantification kit. A separate single-read 150-cycle Illumina NextSeq 550 flow cell was used to sequence each immunoSEQ 96-well plate. Per the source publication's procedure: Because only junctional sequences without quality scores were contained in the immunoSEQ output, filtering matching that applied to full-length reads could not be performed. To assign V/J genes and CDR3, sequences were annotated against IMGT germline references using PyIR, a Python wrapper for IgBLAST v1.9. Reads were removed for weak V/J assignments (E-value above 1e-6), missing CDR3, stop codons, out-of-frame junctions, or ambiguous translated residues. V3J clonotypes were defined by identical inferred V gene, J gene, and CDR3 amino acid sequence. To compute the percentage overlap between repertoires, the number of shared unique clonotypes was divided by the size of the smaller repertoire. Three approaches were used to assess repertoire richness: RTK rarefaction, the Chao1 estimator, and Recon v2.1 estimates of unobserved clonotypes. Generation probabilities were computed with OLGA for all TCRbeta clonotypes obtained by the gDNA method from several donors. The clones in this table, taken by TCRdb from immuneACCESS, are in-frame only. Not every clone is retained; where verified, under half of the shortfall comes from an unresolved V gene, and the cause of the rest is unknown. V and J calls and clone size follow that table, whereas D and trimming were derived from the DNA. This sample gives 500,000 or so clones in total; 95% to 97% of them show up just once. About 0.067% of the sample goes to the ten largest clones.

Material for sequencing was naive CD4+ T cells sorted from blood. Interpreted using the paper, the cell subset or site label stands for: CD45RA+ positively selected. This TCR came from a woman in her twenties or thirties in good health. The chain links TRBV7-8 with TRBJ2-7; perhaps TRBD2 is the D gene, with 5 bases matching. The sequenced DNA is TGTGCCAGCAGCTTATTTACTAGTGTCACCTACGAGCAGTACTTC. Translated, this gives CASSLFTSVTYEQYF.